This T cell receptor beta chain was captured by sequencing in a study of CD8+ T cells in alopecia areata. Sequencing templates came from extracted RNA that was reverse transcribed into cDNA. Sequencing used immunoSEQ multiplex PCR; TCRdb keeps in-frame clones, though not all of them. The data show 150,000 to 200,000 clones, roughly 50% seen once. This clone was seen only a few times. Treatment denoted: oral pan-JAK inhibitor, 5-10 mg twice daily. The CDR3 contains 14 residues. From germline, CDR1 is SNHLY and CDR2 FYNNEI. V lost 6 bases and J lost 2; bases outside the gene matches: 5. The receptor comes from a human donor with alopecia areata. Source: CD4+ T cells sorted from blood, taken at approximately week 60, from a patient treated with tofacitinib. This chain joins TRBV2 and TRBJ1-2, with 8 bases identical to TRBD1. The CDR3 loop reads CASSQQGGNYGYTF. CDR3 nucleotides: TGTGCCAGCAGCCAACAGGGGGGGAACTATGGCTACACCTTC.